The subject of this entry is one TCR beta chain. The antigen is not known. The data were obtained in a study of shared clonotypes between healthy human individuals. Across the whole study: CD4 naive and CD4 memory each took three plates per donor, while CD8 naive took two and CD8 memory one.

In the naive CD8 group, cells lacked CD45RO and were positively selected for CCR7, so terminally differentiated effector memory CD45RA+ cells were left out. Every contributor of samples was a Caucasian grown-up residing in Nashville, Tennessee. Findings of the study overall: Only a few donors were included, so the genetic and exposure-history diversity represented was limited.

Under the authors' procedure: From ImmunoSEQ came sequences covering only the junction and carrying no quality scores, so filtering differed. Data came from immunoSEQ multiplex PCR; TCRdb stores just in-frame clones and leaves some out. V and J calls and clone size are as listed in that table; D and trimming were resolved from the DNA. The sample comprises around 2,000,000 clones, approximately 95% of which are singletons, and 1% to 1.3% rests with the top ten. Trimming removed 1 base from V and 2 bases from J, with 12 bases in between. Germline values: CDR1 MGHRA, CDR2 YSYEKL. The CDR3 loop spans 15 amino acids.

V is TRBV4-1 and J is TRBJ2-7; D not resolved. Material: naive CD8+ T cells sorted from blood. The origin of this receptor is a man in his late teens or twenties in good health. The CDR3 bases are TGCGCCAGCAGCCAAGTAAGTGACGTGGCCTACGAGCAGTACTTC. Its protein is CASSQVSDVAYEQYF.